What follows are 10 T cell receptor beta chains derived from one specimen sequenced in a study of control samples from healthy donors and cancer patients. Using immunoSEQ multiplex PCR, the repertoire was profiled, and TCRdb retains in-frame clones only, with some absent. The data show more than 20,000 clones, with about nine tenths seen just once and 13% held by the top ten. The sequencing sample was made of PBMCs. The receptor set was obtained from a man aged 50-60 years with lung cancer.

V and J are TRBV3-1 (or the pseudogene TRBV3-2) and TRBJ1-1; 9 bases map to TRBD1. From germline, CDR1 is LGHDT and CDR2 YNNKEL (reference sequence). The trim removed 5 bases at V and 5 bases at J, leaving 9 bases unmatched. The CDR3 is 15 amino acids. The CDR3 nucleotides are TGTGCCAGCAGCGCCCGGGACAGGGTGTTAACTGAAGCTTTCTTT. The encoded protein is CASSARDRVLTEAFF.

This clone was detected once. The CDR3, as DNA: TGTGCCATCAGGCCCGGACAGAACACCGGGGAGCTGTTTTTT. It translates to CAIRPGQNTGELFF. The chain has TRBV10-3 and TRBJ2-2; the D gene is possibly TRBD1 (5 bases). The CDR3 has 14 residues. Trimming cost V 6 bases and J 1 base, with 9 bases left between them. Germline CDR1 ENHRY, CDR2 SYGVKD.

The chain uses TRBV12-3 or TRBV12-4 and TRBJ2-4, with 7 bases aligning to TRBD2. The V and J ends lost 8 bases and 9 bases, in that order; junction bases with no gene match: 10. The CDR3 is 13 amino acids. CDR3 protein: CASQHGSGGIQYF. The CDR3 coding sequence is TGTGCCAGCCAACATGGGTCGGGGGGCATTCAGTACTTC.

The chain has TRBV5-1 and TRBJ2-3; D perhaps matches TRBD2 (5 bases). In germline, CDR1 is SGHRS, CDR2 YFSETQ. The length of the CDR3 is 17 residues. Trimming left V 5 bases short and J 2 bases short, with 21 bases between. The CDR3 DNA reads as TGCGCCAGCAGTCCCCTCGGGCTAGCTGTGTTCACAGATACGCAGTATTTT. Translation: CASSPLGLAVFTDTQYF.

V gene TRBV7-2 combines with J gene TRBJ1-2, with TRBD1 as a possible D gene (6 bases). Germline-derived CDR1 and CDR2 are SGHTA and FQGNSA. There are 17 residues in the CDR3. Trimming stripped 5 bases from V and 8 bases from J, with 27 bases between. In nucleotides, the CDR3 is TGTGCCAGCAGCCCTCATAACCCCGGATGGGGGCGCCAGGGCTACACCTTC. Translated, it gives CASSPHNPGWGRQGYTF.

CDR3 in amino acids: CASSQDYSGERTDTQYF. For the CDR3, the DNA is TGTGCCAGCAGCCAAGATTATTCGGGGGAGCGCACAGATACGCAGTATTTT. The chain joins TRBV3-1 (or the pseudogene TRBV3-2) to TRBJ2-3, with a possible D match to TRBD2 (6 bases). Per germline, CDR1 LGHDT and CDR2 YNNKEL (reference sequence). The V end was cut by 0 bases, the J end by 1 base, with 14 bases between. The CDR3 runs 17 residues.

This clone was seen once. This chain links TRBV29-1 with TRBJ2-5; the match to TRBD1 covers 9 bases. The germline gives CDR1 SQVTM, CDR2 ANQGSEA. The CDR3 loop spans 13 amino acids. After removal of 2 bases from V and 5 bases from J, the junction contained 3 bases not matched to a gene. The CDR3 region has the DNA TGCAGCGTTGAAACAGGGGGCTCGGAGACCCAGTACTTC. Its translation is CSVETGGSETQYF.

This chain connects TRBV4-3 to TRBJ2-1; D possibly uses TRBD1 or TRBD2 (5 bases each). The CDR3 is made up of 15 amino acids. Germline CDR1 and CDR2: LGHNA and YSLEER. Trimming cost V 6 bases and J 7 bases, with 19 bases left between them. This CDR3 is CASSPGLGRRNEQFF. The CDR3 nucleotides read TGCGCCAGCAGTCCAGGACTGGGGCGTAGGAATGAGCAGTTCTTC.

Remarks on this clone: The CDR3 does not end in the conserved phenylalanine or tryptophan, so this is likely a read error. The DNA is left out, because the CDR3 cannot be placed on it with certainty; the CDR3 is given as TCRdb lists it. The CDR3 reads CASSKLGGQA. The chain has TRBV27 and TRBJ1-4; TRBD1 was called by the table and not checked on the DNA. From its first to its last residue, the CDR3 has 10 amino acids. Germline V gene lookup returns CDR1 MNHEY and CDR2 SMNVEV (reference sequence).

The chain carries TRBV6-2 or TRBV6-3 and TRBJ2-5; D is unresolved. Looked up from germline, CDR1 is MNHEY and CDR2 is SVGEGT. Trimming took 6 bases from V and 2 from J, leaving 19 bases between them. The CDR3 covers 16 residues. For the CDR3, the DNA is TGTGCCAGCAGCCCCCTGTCCGGTTTCCGACAAGAGACCCAGTACTTC. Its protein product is CASSPLSGFRQETQYF.